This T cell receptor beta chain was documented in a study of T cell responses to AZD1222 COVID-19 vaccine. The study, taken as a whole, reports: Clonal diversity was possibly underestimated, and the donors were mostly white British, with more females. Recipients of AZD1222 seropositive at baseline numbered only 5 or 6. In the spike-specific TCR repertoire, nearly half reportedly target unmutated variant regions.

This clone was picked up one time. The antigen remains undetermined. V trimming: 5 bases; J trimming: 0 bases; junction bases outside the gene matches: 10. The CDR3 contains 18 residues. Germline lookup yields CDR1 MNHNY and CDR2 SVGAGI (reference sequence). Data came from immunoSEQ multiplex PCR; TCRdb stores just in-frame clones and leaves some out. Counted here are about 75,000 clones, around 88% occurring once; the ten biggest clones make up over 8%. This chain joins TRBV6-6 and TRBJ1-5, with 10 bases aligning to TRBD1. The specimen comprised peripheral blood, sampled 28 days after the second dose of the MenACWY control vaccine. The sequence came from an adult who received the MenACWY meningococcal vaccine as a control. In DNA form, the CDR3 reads TGTGCCAGCAGTCCCCCCTCCGGGACAGGGGATAGCAATCAGCCCCAGCATTTT. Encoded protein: CASSPPSGTGDSNQPQHF.